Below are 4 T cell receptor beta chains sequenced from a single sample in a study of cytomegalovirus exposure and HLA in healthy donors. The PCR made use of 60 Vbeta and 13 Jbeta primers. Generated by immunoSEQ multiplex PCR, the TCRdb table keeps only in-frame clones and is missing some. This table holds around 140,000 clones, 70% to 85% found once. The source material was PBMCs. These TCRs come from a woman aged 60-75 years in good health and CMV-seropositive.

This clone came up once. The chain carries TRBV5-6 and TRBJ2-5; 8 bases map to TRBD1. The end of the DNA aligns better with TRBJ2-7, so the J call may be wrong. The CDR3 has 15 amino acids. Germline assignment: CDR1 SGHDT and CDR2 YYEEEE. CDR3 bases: TGTGCCAGCAGCACGGGACAGGCGAGCTCCTACGAGCAGTACTTC. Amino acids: CASSTGQASSYEQYF.

In nucleotides, the CDR3 is TGTGCCAGCAGATTCACAGAGAACACTGAAGCTTTCTTT. Its protein product is CASRFTENTEAFF. The chain is built from TRBV11-3 and TRBJ1-1; D gene uncertain. Trimming stripped 6 bases from V and 1 base from J, with 9 bases between. This CDR3 has 13 amino acids. In germline, CDR1 is SGHNT, CDR2 YENEEA.

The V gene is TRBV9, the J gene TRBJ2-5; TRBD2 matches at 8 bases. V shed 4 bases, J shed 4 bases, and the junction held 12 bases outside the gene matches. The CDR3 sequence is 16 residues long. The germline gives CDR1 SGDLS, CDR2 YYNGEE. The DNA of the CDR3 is TGTGCCAGCAGCCTATTAGCGGGAACAGGTGGAGAGACCCAGTACTTC. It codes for CASSLLAGTGGETQYF. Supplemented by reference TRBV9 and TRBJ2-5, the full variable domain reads DSGVTQTPKHLITATGQRVTLRCSPRSGDLSVYWYQQSLDQGLQFLIQYYNGEERAKGNILERFSAQQFPDLHSELNLSSLELGDSALYFCASSLLAGTGGETQYFGPGTRLLVL.

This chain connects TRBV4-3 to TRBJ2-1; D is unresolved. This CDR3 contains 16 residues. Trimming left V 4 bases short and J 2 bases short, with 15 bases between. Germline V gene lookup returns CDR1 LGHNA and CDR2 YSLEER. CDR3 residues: CASSPDLAGTYNEQFF. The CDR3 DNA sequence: TGCGCCAGCAGCCCGGATCTGGCAGGCACCTACAATGAGCAGTTCTTC.